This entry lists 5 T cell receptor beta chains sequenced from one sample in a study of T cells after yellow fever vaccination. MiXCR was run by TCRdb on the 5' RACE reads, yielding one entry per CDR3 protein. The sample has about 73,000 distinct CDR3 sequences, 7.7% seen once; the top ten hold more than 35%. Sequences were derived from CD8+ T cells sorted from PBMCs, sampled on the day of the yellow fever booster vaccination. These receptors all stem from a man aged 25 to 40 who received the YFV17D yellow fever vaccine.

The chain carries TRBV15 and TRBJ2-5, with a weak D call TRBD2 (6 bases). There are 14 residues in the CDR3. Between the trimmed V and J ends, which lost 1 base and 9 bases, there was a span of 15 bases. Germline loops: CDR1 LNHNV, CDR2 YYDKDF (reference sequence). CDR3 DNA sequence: TGTGCCACCAGCAGAGGCGGGACGGGGGAGGCCCAGTACTTC. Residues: CATSRGGTGEAQYF.

Here the CDR3 reads CASSLEVLYGYTF. As DNA, the CDR3 is TGTGCCAGCAGCTTGGAAGTTTTGTATGGCTACACCTTC. This chain joins TRBV5-5 and TRBJ1-2; D is unresolved. In germline, CDR1 is SGHKS, CDR2 YYEKEE (reference sequence). V dropped 0 bases and J dropped 5 bases, with 8 bases sitting between them. This CDR3 spans 13 amino acids.

CDR3 protein: CASSSRAGGYEQYF. In DNA, the CDR3 is TGTGCCAGCAGCTCCCGGGCAGGGGGCTACGAGCAGTACTTC. V usage is TRBV7-9 and J usage is TRBJ2-7; 7 bases align to TRBD1. The germline V gene has CDR1 SEHNR and CDR2 FQNEAQ (reference sequence). The CDR3 has 14 amino acids. J was trimmed by 3 bases and V by 4 bases; bases with no gene match: 6.

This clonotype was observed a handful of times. The CDR3 loop reads CASSEALPREDTQYF. For the CDR3, the DNA is TGTGCCAGCAGTGAAGCGCTTCCTAGGGAGGATACGCAGTATTTT. The V gene is TRBV6-1, the J gene TRBJ2-3; TRBD2 might be the D (5 bases). This CDR3 is 15 amino acids long. Trimming removed 0 bases from V and 6 bases from J, with 13 bases in between. In germline, CDR1 is MNHNS, CDR2 SASEGT.

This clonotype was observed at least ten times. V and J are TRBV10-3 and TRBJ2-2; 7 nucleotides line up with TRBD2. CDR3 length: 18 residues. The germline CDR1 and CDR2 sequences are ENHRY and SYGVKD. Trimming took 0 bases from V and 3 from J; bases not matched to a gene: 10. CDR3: CAISESGEAGVHTGELFF. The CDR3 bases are TGTGCCATCAGTGAGTCCGGTGAGGCGGGAGTTCACACCGGGGAGCTGTTTTTT.